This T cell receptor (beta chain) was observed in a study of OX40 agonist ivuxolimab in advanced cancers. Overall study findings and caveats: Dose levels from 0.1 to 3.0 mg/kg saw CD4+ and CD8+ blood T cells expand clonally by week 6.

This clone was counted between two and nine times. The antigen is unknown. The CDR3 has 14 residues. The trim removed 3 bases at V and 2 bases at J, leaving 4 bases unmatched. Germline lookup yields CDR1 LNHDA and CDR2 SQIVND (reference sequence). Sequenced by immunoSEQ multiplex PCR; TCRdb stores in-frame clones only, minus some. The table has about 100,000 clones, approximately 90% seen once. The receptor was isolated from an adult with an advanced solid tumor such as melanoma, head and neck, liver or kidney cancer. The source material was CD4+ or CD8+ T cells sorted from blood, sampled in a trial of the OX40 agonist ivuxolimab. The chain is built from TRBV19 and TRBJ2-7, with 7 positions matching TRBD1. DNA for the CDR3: TGTGCCAGTAGTATCCTCCAGGGGGCCTACGAGCAGTACTTC. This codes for CASSILQGAYEQYF.